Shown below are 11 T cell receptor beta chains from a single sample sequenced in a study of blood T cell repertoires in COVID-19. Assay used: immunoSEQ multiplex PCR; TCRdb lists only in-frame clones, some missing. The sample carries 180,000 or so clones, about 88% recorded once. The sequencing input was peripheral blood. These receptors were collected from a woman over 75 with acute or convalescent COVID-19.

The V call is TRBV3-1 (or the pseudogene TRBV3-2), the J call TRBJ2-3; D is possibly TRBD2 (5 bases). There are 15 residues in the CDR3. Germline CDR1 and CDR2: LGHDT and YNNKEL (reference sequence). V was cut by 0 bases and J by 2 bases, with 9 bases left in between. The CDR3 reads CASSQDTAATDTQYF. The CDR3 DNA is TGTGCCAGCAGCCAAGATACAGCGGCCACAGATACGCAGTATTTT.

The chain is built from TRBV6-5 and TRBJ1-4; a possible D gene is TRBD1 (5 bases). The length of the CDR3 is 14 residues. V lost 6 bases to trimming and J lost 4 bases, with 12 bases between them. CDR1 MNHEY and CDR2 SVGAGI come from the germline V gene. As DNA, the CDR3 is TGTGCCAGCAGCCGCGGGGGTGGTAATGAAAAACTGTTTTTT. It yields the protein CASSRGGGNEKLFF.

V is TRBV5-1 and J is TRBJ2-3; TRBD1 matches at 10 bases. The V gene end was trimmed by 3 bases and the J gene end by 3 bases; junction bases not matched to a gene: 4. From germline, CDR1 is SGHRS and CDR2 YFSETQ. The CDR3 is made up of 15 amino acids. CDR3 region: CASSYRDRGTDTQYF. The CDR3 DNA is TGCGCCAGCAGCTACCGGGACAGGGGTACAGATACGCAGTATTTT.

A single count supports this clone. The CDR3 protein is CASRPGNLYNSPLHF. The CDR3 region has the DNA TGTGCCAGCAGGCCCGGGAATCTGTATAATTCACCCCTCCACTTT. This chain links TRBV6-5 with TRBJ1-6; D is ambiguous. The CDR3 contains 15 residues. Trimming stripped 6 bases from V and 4 bases from J, with 13 bases between. Germline CDR1 is MNHEY and CDR2 is SVGAGI.

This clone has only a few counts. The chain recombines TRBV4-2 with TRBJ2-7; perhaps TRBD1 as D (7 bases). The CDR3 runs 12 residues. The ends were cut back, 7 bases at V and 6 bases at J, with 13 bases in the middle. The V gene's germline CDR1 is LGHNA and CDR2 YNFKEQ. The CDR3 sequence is CASTGQGGEQYF. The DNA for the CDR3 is TGTGCCAGCACCGGTCAGGGGGGCGAGCAGTACTTC.

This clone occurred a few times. CDR3 nucleotide sequence: TGTGCCTGGAGTCCAGGGAACCAGCCCCAGCATTTT. Protein product: CAWSPGNQPQHF. The J gene is TRBJ1-5, the V gene TRBV30, with a possible D match to TRBD1 (5 bases). V dropped 2 bases and J dropped 7 bases, with 9 bases sitting between them. CDR3 length: 12 residues. Germline loops: CDR1 GTSNPN, CDR2 SVGIG (reference sequence).

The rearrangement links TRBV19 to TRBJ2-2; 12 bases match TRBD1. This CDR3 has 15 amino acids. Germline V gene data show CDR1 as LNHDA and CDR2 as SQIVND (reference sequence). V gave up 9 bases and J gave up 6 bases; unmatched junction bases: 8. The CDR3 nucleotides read TGTGCCAGCGGGGACAGGGGGCGTCTGTCCGGGGAGCTGTTTTTT. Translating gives CASGDRGRLSGELFF. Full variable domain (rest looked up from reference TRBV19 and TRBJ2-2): DGGITQSPKYLFRKEGQNVTLSCEQNLNHDAMYWYRQDPGQGLRLIYYSQIVNDFQKGDIAEGYSVSREKKESFPLTVTSAQKNPTAFYLCASGDRGRLSGELFFGEGSRLTVL.

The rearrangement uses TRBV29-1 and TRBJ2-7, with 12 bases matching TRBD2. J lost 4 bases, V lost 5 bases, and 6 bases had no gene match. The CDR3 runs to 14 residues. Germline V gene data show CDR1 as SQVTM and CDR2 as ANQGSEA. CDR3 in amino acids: CSVTSGRTIYEQYF. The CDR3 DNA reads TGCAGCGTTACTAGCGGGAGGACTATTTACGAGCAGTACTTC.

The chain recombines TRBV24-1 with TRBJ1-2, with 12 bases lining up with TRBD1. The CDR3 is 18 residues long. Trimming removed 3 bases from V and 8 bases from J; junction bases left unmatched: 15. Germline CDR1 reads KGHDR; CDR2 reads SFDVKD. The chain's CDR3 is CATSDPTPPGQGAKGYTF. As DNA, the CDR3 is TGTGCCACCAGTGATCCAACCCCTCCGGGACAGGGGGCCAAGGGCTACACCTTC.

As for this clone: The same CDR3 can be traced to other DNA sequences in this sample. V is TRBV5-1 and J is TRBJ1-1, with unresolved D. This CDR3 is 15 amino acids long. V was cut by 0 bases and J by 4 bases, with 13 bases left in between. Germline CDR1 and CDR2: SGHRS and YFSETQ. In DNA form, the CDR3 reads TGCGCCAGCAGCTTGGCCGCCGGAGGTGGCACTGAAGCTTTCTTT. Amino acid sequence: CASSLAAGGGTEAFF. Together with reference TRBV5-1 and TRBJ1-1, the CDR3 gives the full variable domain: KAGVTQTPRYLIKTRGQQVTLSCSPISGHRSVSWYQQTPGQGLQFLFEYFSETQRNKGNFPGRFSGRQFSNSRSEMNVSTLELGDSALYLCASSLAAGGGTEAFFGQGTRLTVV.

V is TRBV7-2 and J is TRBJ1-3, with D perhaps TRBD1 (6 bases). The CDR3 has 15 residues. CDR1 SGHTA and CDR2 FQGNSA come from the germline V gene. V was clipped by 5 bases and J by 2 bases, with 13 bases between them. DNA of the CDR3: TGTGCCAGCAGCCCGGCTTGGGGGCCTGGAAACACCATATATTTT. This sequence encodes CASSPAWGPGNTIYF.